One and the same sample provided the 5 T cell receptor beta chains below, sequenced in a study of T cells expressing NK-cell markers. Following a re-call of the 5' RACE reads, TCRdb has one entry per CDR3 protein and lacks DNA. The table lists over 150,000 distinct CDR3 sequences. The material sequenced was blood T cells: a sorted CD56 or NKG2C T cell subset, CD4+ or CD8+ T cells, or bulk PBMC T cells (not recorded which). The receptor set was obtained from a man between 18 and 69 years old in good health.

V and J are TRBV29-1 and TRBJ1-1; TCRdb returns TRBD1, unconfirmable since there is no DNA. CDR1 and CDR2 from the germline V gene are SQVTM and ANQGSEA. This CDR3 is built from 13 residues. The CDR3: CSVTPRDRLEAFF.

This rearrangement joins TRBV12-5 to TRBJ2-7; the D call from TCRdb, TRBD1, cannot be confirmed without DNA. CDR1 and CDR2 (germline): LGHNT, FRNRAP. This CDR3 contains 14 residues. The CDR3 sequence is CASVPGQMIYEQYF. The variable domain in full, completed from reference TRBV12-5 and TRBJ2-7, reads DARVTQTPRHKVTEMGQEVTMRCQPILGHNTVFWYRQTMMQGLELLAYFRNRAPLDDSGMPKDRFSAEMPDATLATLKIQPSEPRDSAVYFCASVPGQMIYEQYFGPGTRLTVT.

Its frequency marks this clonotype as medium-sized. V is TRBV3-1 and J is TRBJ2-7; TCRdb designates TRBD1, a call that cannot be tested without DNA. This CDR3 spans 16 amino acids. Germline-derived CDR1 and CDR2 are LGHDT and YNNKEL (reference sequence). CDR3 residues: CASSQGSNVPSYEQYF.

The chain recombines TRBV3-1 with TRBJ2-7; checking the TCRdb D call of TRBD1 is not possible without DNA. Germline V CDR1 and CDR2: LGHDT, YNNKEL (reference sequence). This CDR3 is 15 amino acids long. CDR3 sequence reads: CASSQTGTDRYEQYF.

The chain has TRBV11-1 and TRBJ2-3; there is no DNA to check the TCRdb D call of TRBD1. The CDR3 is made up of 15 amino acids. The germline gives CDR1 SGHAT, CDR2 FQDESV (reference sequence). The CDR3 here is CASSLEDREADTQYF.